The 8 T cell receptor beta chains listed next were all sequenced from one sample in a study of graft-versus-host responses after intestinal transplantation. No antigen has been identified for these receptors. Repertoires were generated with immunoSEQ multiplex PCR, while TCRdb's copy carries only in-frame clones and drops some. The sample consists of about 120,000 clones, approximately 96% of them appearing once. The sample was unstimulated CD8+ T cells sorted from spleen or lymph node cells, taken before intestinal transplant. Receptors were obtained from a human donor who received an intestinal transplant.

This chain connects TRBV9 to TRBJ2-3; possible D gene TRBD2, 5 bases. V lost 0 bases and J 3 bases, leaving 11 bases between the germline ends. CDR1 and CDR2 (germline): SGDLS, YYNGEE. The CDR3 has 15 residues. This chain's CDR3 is CASSVGVRGTDTQYF. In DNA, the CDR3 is TGTGCCAGCAGCGTAGGGGTCCGGGGTACAGATACGCAGTATTTT.

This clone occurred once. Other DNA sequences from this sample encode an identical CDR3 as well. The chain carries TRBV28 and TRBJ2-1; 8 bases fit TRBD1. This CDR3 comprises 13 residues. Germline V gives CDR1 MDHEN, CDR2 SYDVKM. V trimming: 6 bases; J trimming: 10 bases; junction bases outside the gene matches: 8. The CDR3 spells CASSPQGADEQFF. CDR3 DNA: TGTGCCAGCAGCCCCCAGGGGGCGGACGAGCAGTTCTTC.

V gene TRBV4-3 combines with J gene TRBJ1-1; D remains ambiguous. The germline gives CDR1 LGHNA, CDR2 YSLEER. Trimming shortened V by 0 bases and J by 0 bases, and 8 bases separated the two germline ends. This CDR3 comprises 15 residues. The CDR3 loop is CASSQDLAVNTEAFF. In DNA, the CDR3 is TGCGCCAGCAGCCAAGATCTCGCAGTGAACACTGAAGCTTTCTTT.

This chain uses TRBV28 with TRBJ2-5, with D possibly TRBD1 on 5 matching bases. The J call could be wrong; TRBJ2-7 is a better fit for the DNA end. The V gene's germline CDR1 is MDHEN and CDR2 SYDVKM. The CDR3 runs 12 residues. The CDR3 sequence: CASSLDSYEQYF. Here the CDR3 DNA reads TGTGCCAGCAGTTTAGACAGCTACGAGCAGTACTTC.

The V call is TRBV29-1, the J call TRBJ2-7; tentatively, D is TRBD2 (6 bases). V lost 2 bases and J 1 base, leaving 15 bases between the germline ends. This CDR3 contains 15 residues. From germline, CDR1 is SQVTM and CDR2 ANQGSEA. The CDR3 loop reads CSVEFRGGRSYEQYF. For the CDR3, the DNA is TGCAGCGTTGAATTTCGGGGAGGAAGATCCTACGAGCAGTACTTC.

The CDR3 DNA is TGTGCCTGCCCCGGGACAGGGTGGGATGAGCAGTTCTTC. Protein sequence: CACPGTGWDEQFF. The chain has TRBV30 and TRBJ2-1; TRBD1 matches 9 bases. Germline assignment: CDR1 GTSNPN and CDR2 SVGIG (reference sequence). The CDR3 runs 13 residues. Losses at the gene ends were 6 bases for V and 8 bases for J; bases not matched to a gene: 8.

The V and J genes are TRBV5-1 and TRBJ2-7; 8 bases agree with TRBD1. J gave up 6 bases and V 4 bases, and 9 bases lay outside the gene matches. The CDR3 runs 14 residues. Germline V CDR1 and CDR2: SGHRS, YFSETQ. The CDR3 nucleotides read TGCGCCAGCAGCACTGACAGGGGCCCCATCGAGCAGTACTTC. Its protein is CASSTDRGPIEQYF.

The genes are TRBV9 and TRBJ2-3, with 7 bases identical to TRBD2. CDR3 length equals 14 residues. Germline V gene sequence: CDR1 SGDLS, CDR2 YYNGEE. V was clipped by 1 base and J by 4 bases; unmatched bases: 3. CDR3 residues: CASSVSGRADTQYF. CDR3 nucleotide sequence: TGTGCCAGCAGCGTATCGGGGAGGGCAGATACGCAGTATTTT.